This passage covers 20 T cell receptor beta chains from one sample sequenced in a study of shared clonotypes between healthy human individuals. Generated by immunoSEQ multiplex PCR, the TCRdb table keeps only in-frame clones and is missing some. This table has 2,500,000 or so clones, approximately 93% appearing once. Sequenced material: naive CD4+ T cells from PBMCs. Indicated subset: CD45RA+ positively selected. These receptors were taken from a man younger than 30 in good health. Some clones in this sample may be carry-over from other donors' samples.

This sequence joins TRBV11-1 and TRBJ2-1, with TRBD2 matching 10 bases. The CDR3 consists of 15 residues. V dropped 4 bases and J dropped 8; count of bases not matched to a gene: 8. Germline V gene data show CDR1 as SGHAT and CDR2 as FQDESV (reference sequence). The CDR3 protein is CASSYLGLAGDEQFF. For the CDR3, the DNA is TGTGCCAGCAGCTACCTCGGGCTAGCGGGAGATGAGCAGTTCTTC.

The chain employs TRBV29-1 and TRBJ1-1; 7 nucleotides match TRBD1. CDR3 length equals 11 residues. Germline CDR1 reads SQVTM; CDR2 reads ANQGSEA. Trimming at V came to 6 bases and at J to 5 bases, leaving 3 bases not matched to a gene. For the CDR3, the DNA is TGCAGCGTACAGGGGTGGACTGAAGCTTTCTTT. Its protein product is CSVQGWTEAFF.

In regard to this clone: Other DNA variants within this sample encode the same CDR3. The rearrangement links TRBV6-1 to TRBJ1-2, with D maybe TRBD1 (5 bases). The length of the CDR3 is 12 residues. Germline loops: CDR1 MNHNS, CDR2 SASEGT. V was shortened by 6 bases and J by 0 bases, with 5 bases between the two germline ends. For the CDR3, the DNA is TGTGCCAGCAGAGGGGCTAACTATGGCTACACCTTC. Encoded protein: CASRGANYGYTF.

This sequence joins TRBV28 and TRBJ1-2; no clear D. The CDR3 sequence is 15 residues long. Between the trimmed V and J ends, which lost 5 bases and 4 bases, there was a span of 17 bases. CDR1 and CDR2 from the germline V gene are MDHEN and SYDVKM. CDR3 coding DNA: TGTGCCAGCAGTCGTTACCGCGACCGGGGCTATGGCTACACCTTC. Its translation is CASSRYRDRGYGYTF.

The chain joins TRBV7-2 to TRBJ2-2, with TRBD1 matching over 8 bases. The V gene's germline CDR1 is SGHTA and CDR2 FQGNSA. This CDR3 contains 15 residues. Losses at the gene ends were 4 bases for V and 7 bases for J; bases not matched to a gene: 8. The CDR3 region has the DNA TGTGCCAGCAGCTCGCCGGACAGGGCCCACGGGGAGCTGTTTTTT. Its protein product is CASSSPDRAHGELFF.

Written as DNA, the CDR3 is TGTGCCAGCAGCCAGCACCCTGGGCCGGCAGACTCTGGAAACACCATATATTTT. It translates to CASSQHPGPADSGNTIYF. The gene calls are TRBV14 and TRBJ1-3; no clear D. CDR1 and CDR2 (germline): SGHDN, FVKESK. This CDR3 has 18 amino acids. Trimming stripped 3 bases from V and 0 bases from J, with 18 bases between.

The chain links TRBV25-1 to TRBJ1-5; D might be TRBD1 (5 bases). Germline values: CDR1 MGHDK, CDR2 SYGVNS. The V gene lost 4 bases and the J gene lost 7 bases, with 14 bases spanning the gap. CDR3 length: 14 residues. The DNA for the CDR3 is TGTGCCAGCAGTGCCTACCTAGGGACCCAGCCCCAGCATTTT. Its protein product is CASSAYLGTQPQHF.

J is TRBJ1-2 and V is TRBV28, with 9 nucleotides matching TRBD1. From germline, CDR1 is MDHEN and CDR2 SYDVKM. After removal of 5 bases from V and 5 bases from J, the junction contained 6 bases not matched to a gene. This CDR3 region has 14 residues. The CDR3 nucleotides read TGTGCCAGCAGTCTAACCGGGACAGGGTATGGCTACACCTTC. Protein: CASSLTGTGYGYTF.

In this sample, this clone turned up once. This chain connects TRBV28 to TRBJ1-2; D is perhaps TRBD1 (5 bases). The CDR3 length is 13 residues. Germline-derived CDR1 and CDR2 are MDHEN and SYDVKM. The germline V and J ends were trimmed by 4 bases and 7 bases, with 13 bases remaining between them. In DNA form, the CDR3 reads TGTGCCAGCAGTTGGGGAGGGGTGGTTGGCTACACCTTC. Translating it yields CASSWGGVVGYTF.

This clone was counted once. CDR3 nucleotides: TGCGCCAGCAGCTTGGAGGTAGCGGGGCACAATGAGCAGTTCTTC. It is translated as CASSLEVAGHNEQFF. The chain uses TRBV5-1 and TRBJ2-1; 8 bases line up with TRBD2. The V gene end was trimmed by 0 bases and the J gene end by 5 bases; junction bases not matched to a gene: 4. Germline values: CDR1 SGHRS, CDR2 YFSETQ. This CDR3 has 15 amino acids. Filled out from reference TRBV5-1 and TRBJ2-1, the complete variable domain reads KAGVTQTPRYLIKTRGQQVTLSCSPISGHRSVSWYQQTPGQGLQFLFEYFSETQRNKGNFPGRFSGRQFSNSRSEMNVSTLELGDSALYLCASSLEVAGHNEQFFGPGTRLTVL.

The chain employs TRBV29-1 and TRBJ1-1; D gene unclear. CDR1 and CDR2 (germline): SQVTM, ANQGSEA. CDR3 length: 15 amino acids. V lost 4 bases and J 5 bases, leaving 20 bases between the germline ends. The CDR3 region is CSVARRYGVATEAFF. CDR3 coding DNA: TGCAGCGTTGCCAGGCGGTATGGGGTGGCGACTGAAGCTTTCTTT.

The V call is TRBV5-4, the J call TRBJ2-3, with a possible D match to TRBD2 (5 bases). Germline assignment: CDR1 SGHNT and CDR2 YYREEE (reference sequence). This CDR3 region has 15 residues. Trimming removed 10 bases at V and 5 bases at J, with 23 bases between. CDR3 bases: TGTGCCTCCTATAAGCCGGGGAAGGGCGGAGATACGCAGTATTTT. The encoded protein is CASYKPGKGGDTQYF.

CDR3 in amino acids: CASSEGRAAGYTF. CDR3 DNA: TGTGCCAGCAGTGAAGGCAGGGCCGCCGGCTACACCTTC. The rearrangement links TRBV2 to TRBJ1-2; D perhaps matches TRBD1 (5 bases). This CDR3 comprises 13 residues. Germline loops: CDR1 SNHLY, CDR2 FYNNEI. V lost 1 base and J lost 8, with 11 bases in between. Filled out from reference TRBV2 and TRBJ1-2, the complete variable domain reads EPEVTQTPSHQVTQMGQEVILRCVPISNHLYFYWYRQILGQKVEFLVSFYNNEISEKSEIFDDQFSVERPDGSNFTLKIRSTKLEDSAMYFCASSEGRAAGYTFGSGTRLTVV.

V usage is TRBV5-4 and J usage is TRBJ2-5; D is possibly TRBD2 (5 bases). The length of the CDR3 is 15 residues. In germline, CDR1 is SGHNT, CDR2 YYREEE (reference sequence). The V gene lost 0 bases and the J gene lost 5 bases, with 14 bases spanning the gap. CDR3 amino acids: CASSLEGLRGETQYF. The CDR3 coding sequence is TGTGCCAGCAGCTTGGAAGGGCTTAGAGGGGAGACCCAGTACTTC.

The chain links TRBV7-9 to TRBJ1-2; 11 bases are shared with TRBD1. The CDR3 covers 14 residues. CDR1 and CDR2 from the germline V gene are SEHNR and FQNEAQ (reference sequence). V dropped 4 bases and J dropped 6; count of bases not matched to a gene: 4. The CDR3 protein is CASSWDRGFHGYTF. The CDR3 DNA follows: TGTGCCAGCAGCTGGGACAGGGGGTTTCATGGCTACACCTTC.

CDR3 nucleotides: TGCGCCAGCAGCCTAGAGAAGTACGGGGAGCTGTTTTTT. This gives the protein CASSLEKYGELFF. V gene TRBV4-3 combines with J gene TRBJ2-2, with D unresolved. Germline V gives CDR1 LGHNA, CDR2 YSLEER. V was cut by 4 bases and J by 7 bases, with 10 bases left in between. The CDR3 sequence is 13 residues long.

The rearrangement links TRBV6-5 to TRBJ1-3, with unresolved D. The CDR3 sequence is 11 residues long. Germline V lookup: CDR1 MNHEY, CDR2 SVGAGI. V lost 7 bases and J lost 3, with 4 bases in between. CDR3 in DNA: TGTGCCAGCATTGGTGGAAACACCATATATTTT. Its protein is CASIGGNTIYF.

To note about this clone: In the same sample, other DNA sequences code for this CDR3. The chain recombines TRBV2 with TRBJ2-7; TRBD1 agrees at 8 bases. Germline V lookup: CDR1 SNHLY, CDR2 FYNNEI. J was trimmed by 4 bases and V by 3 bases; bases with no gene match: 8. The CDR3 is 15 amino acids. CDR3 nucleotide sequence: TGTGCCAGCAGTGAGCGGGCAGGGGGCCCGTACGAGCAGTACTTC. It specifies CASSERAGGPYEQYF.

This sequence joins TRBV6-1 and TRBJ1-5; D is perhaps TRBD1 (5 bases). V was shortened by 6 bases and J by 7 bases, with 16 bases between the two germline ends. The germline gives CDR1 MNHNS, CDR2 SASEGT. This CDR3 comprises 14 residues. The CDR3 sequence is CASSSSGGGQPQHF. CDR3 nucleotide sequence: TGTGCCAGCAGCTCCTCCGGGGGTGGACAGCCCCAGCATTTT.

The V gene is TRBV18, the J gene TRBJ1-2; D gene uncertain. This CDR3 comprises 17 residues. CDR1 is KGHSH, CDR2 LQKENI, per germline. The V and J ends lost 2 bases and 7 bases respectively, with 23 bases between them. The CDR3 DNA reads TGTGCCAGCTCACCATCTCCCCCAGGAACAGCCCTGGGTGGCTACACCTTC. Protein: CASSPSPPGTALGGYTF.